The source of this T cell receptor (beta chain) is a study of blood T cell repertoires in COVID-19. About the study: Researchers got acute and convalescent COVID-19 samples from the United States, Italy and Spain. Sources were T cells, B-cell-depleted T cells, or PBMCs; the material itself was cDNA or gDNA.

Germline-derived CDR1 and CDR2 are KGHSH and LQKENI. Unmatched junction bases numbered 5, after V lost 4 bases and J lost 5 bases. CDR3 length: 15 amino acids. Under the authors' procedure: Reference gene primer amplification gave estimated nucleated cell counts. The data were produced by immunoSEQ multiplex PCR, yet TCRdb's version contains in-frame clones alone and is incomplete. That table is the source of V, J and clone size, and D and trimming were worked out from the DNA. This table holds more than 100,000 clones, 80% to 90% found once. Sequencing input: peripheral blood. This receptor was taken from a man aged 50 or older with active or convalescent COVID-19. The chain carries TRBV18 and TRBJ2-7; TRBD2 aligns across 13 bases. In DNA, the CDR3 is TGTGCCAGCTCACTCTACGGGACTAGCGGGGACGAGCAGTACTTC. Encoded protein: CASSLYGTSGDEQYF.